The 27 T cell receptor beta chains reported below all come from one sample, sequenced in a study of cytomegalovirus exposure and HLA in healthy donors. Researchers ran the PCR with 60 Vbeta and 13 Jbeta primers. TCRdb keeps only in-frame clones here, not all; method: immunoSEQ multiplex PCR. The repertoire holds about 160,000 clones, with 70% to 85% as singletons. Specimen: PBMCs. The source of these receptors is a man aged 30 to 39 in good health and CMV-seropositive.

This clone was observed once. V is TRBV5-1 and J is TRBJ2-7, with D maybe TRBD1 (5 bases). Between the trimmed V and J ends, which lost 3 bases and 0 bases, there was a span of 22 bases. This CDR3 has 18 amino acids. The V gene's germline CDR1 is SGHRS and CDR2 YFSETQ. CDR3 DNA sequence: TGCGCCAGCAGCTCCTTTTGGTCCTCTACAGGAAACTCCTACGAGCAGTACTTC. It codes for CASSSFWSSTGNSYEQYF.

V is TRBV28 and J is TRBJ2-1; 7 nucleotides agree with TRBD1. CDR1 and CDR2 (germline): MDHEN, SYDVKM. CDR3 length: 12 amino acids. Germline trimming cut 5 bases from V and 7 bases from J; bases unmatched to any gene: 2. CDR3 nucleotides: TGTGCCAGCAGTGAACAGGGGAATGAGCAGTTCTTC. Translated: CASSEQGNEQFF.

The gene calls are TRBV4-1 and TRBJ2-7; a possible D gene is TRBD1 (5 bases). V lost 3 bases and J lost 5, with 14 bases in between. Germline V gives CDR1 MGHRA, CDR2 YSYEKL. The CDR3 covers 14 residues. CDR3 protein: CASSQQTAGNEQYF. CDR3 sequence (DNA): TGCGCCAGCAGCCAGCAAACGGCAGGGAACGAGCAGTACTTC.

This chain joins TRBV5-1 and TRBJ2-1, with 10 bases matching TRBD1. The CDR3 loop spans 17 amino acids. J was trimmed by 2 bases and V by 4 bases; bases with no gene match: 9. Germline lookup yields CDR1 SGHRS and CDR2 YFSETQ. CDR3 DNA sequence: TGCGCCAGCAGCCAAGGACAGGGGGGTTTCACCTACAATGAGCAGTTCTTC. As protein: CASSQGQGGFTYNEQFF.

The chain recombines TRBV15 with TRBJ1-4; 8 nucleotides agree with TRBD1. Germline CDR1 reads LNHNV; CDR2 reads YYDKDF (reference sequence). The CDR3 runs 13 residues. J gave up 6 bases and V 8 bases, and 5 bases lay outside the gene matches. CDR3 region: CATEDREDEKLFF. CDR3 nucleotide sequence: TGTGCCACCGAGGACAGGGAAGATGAAAAACTGTTTTTT. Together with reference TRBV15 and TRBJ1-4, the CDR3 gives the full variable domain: DAMVIQNPRYQVTQFGKPVTLSCSQTLNHNVMYWYQQKSSQAPKLLFHYYDKDFNNEADTPDNFQSRRPNTSFCFLDIRSPGLGDTAMYLCATEDREDEKLFFGSGTQLSVL.

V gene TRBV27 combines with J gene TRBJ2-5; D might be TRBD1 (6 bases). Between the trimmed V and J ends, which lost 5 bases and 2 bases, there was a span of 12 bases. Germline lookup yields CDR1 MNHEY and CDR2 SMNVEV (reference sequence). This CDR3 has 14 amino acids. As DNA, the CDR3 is TGTGCCAGCAGTCCAGGACAGAAACAAGAGACCCAGTACTTC. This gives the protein CASSPGQKQETQYF.

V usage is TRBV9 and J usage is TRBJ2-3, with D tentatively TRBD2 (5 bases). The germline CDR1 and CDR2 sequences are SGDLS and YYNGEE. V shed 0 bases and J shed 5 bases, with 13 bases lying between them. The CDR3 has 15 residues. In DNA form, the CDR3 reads TGTGCCAGCAGCGTAGGGGGTAGCGTGGGAGATACGCAGTATTTT. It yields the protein CASSVGGSVGDTQYF.

CDR3 in DNA: TGTGCCAGCAGCCCCCAGGGTCTCTATAATTCACCCCTCCACTTT. It encodes CASSPQGLYNSPLHF. The chain has TRBV7-2 and TRBJ1-6; TRBD1 is a possible D gene (5 bases). V was trimmed by 5 bases and J by 3 bases, leaving 11 bases between them. This CDR3 is built from 15 residues. The germline CDR1 and CDR2 sequences are SGHTA and FQGNSA.

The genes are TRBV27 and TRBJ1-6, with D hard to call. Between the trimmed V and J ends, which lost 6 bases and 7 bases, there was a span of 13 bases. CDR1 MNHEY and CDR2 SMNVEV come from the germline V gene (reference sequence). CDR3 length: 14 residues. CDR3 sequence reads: CASSSGSPNSPLHF. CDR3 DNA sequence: TGTGCCAGCAGCTCCGGGAGTCCCAATTCACCCCTCCACTTT.

The CDR3 is CASSVLASGGGLGETQYF. The CDR3 bases are TGTGCCAGCAGCGTACTGGCTAGCGGGGGAGGCCTAGGGGAGACCCAGTACTTC. The chain has TRBV9 and TRBJ2-5; 10 bases agree with TRBD2. With V trimmed by 1 base and J by 5 bases, 14 bases remained unmatched. The CDR3 is 18 residues long. The germline V gene has CDR1 SGDLS and CDR2 YYNGEE.

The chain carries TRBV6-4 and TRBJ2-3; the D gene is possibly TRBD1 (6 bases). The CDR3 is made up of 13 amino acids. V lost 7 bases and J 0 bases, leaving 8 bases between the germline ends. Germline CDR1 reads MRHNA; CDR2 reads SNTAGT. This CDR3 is CASTGQSTDTQYF. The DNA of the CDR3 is TGTGCCAGCACCGGACAGAGCACAGATACGCAGTATTTT.

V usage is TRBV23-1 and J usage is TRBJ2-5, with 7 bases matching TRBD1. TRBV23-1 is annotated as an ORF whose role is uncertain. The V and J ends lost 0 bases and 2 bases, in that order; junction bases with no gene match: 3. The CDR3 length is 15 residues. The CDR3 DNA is TGCGCCAGCAGTCAATCGCGCAGGGGGCAAGAGACCCAGTACTTC. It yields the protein CASSQSRRGQETQYF.

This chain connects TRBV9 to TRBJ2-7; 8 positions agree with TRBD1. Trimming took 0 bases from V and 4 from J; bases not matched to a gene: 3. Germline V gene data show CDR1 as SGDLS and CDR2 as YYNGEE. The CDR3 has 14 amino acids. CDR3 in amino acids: CASSVGTGRYEQYF. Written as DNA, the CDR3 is TGTGCCAGCAGCGTAGGGACAGGGAGGTACGAGCAGTACTTC.

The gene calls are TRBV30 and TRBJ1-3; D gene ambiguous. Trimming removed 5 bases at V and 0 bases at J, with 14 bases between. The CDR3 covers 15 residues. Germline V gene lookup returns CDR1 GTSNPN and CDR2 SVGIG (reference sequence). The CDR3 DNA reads TGTGCCTGGGTCCGTCAGGCAGACTCTGGAAACACCATATATTTT. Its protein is CAWVRQADSGNTIYF.

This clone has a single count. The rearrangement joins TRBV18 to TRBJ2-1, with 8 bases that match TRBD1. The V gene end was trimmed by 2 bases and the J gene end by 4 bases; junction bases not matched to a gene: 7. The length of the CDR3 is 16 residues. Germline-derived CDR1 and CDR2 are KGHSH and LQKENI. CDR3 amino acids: CASSPEGTGTYNEQFF. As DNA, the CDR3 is TGTGCCAGCTCACCAGAAGGGACAGGAACGTACAATGAGCAGTTCTTC.

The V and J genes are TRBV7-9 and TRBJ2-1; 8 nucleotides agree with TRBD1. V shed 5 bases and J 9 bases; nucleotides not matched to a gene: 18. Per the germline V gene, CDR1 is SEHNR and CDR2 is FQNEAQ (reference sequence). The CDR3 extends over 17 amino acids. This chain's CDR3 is CASSQPPGQGLSREQFF. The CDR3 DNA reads TGTGCCAGCAGCCAACCCCCCGGACAGGGTCTTTCGCGTGAGCAGTTCTTC.

Written as DNA, the CDR3 is TGTGCCAGCAGCTTAGGGGAGGGGGGGAGACACCAAGAGACCCAGTACTTC. Its translation is CASSLGEGGRHQETQYF. The chain carries TRBV7-9 and TRBJ2-5; D possibly corresponds to TRBD2 (7 bases). CDR1 and CDR2 from the germline V gene are SEHNR and FQNEAQ (reference sequence). V gave up 1 base and J gave up 0 bases, with 15 bases separating them. The CDR3 loop spans 17 amino acids. Combining the CDR3 with reference TRBV7-9 and TRBJ2-5 gives the whole variable domain DTGVSQNPRHKITKRGQNVTFRCDPISEHNRLYWYRQTLGQGPEFLTYFQNEAQLEKSRLLSDRFSAERPKGSFSTLEIQRTEQGDSAMYLCASSLGEGGRHQETQYFGPGTRLLVL.

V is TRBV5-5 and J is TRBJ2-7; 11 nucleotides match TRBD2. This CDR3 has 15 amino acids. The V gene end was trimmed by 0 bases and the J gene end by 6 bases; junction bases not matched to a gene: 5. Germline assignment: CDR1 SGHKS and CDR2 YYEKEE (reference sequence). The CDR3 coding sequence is TGTGCCAGCAGCTTGGGTCTAGCGGGGGGAATCGAGCAGTACTTC. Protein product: CASSLGLAGGIEQYF.

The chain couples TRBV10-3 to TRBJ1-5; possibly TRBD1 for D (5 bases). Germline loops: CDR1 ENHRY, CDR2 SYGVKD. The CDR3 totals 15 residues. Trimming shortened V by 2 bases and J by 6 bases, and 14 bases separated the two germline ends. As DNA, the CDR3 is TGTGCCATCAGTGAGGGGACTAGGTCCAGTCAGCCCCAGCATTTT. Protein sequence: CAISEGTRSSQPQHF.

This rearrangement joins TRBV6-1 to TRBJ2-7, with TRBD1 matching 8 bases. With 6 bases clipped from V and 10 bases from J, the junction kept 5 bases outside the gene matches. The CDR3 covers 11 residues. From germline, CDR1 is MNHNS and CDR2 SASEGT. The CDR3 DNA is TGTGCCAGCAGCCCGGGACAGGATCAGTACTTC. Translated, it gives CASSPGQDQYF.

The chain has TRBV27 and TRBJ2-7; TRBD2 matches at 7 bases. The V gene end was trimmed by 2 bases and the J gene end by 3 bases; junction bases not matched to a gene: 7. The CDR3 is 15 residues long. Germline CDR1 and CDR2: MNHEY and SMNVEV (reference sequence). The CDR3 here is CASSLSSGLGYEQYF. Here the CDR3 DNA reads TGTGCCAGCAGTTTAAGTAGCGGGTTAGGCTACGAGCAGTACTTC.

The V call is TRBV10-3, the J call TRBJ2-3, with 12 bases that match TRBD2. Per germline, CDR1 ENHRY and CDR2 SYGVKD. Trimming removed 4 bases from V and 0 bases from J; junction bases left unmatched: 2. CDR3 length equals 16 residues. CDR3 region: CAISGTSGDSTDTQYF. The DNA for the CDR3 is TGTGCCATCAGTGGGACTAGCGGGGATAGCACAGATACGCAGTATTTT.

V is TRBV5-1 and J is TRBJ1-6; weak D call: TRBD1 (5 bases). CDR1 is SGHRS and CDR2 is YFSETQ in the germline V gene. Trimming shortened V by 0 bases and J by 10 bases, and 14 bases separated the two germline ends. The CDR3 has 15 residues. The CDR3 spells CASSLGGSLGSPLHF. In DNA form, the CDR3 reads TGCGCCAGCAGCTTGGGGGGCAGCCTTGGGTCACCCCTCCACTTT.

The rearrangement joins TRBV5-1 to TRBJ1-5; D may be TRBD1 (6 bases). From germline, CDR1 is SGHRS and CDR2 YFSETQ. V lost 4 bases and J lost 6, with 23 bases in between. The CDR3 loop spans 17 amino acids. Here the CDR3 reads CASSPEGGLYGSQPQHF. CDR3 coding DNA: TGCGCCAGCAGCCCCGAGGGGGGGCTATACGGGAGTCAGCCCCAGCATTTT.

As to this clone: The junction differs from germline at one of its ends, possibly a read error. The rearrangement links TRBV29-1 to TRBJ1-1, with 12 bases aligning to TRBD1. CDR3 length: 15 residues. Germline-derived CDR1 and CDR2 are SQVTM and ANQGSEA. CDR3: CSAYRDRGRPTQAFF. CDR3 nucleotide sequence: TGCAGCGCCTACCGGGACAGGGGGCGACCCACTCAAGCTTTCTTT.

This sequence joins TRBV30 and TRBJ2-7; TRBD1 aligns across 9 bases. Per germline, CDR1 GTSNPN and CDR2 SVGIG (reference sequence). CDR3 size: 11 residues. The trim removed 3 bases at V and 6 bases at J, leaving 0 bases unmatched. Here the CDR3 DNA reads TGTGCCTGGAGGACAGGGGGCGAGCAGTACTTC. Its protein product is CAWRTGGEQYF.

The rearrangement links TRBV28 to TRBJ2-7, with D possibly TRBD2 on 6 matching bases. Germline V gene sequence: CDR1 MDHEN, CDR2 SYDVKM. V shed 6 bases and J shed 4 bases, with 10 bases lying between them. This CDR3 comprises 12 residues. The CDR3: CASSLGTYEQYF. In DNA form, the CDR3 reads TGTGCCAGCAGCCTCGGGACTTACGAGCAGTACTTC. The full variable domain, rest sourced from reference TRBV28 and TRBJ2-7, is DVKVTQSSRYLVKRTGEKVFLECVQDMDHENMFWYRQDPGLGLRLIYFSYDVKMKEKGDIPEGYSVSREKKERFSLILESASTNQTSMYLCASSLGTYEQYFGPGTRLTVT.